The 17 T cell receptor beta chains reported below all come from one sample, sequenced in a study of CD8+ T cells in alopecia areata. Treatment here: oral pan-JAK inhibitor, 5-10 mg twice daily. As the sequencing template, cDNA was produced by extracting RNA and reverse transcribing it. Assay: immunoSEQ multiplex PCR; the TCRdb copy retains only in-frame clones and omits some. The sample carries roughly 110,000 clones, about 83% recorded once. Specimen: CD8+ T cells sorted from blood, collected at week 24, from a patient treated with tofacitinib. Every receptor here comes from a human donor with alopecia areata.

This chain's CDR3 is CASYSPQLWNEQFF. The CDR3 region has the DNA TGTGCCAGTTATTCCCCCCAGTTATGGAATGAGCAGTTCTTC. This chain links TRBV6-6 with TRBJ2-1; no firm D call. CDR1 MNHNY and CDR2 SVGAGI come from the germline V gene (reference sequence). CDR3 length: 14 residues. V lost 9 bases and J lost 7, with 19 bases in between.

V gene TRBV9 combines with J gene TRBJ2-5, with 12 nucleotides matching TRBD2. This CDR3 is built from 16 residues. In germline, CDR1 is SGDLS, CDR2 YYNGEE. The junction had 4 bases not matched to a gene; V was cut back by 0 bases and J by 4 bases. The CDR3 nucleotides read TGTGCCAGCAGCGTAGAGCCGGGACTAGCGGGAGAGACCCAGTACTTC. Protein sequence: CASSVEPGLAGETQYF.

This clone was seen a handful of times. The CDR3 is CASSAGWNTEAFF. CDR3 in DNA: TGTGCCAGCAGCGCCGGATGGAACACTGAAGCTTTCTTT. The genes are TRBV7-9 and TRBJ1-1; no reliable D call. Deletions cut 5 bases from V and 1 base from J, with 8 bases between. The CDR3 consists of 13 residues. In germline, CDR1 is SEHNR, CDR2 FQNEAQ (reference sequence).

This sequence joins TRBV2 and TRBJ1-2; D is undetermined. The CDR3 extends over 14 amino acids. Per the germline V gene, CDR1 is SNHLY and CDR2 is FYNNEI. Trimming stripped 6 bases from V and 7 bases from J, with 18 bases between. CDR3 sequence: CASREDITPSGYTF. Written as DNA, the CDR3 is TGTGCCAGCAGGGAGGATATTACCCCCTCTGGCTACACCTTC.

This chain links TRBV10-2 with TRBJ2-3, with 11 nucleotides matching TRBD1. J was trimmed by 0 bases and V by 3 bases; bases with no gene match: 14. This CDR3 is 20 amino acids long. CDR1 and CDR2 (germline): WSHSY, SAAADI. In DNA form, the CDR3 reads TGCGCCAGCAGTGATCACACCGGGACAGGGGGGCCCAGTAGCACAGATACGCAGTATTTT. Translated: CASSDHTGTGGPSSTDTQYF.

The chain couples TRBV7-9 to TRBJ2-1; 7 bases map to TRBD2. Germline assignment: CDR1 SEHNR and CDR2 FQNEAQ (reference sequence). The CDR3 sequence is 16 residues long. The ends lost 11 bases at V and 9 bases at J; junction bases unmatched: 22. Here the CDR3 reads CAGMEALHAGDGEQFF. The DNA for the CDR3 is TGTGCCGGCATGGAGGCCCTCCACGCGGGGGACGGTGAGCAGTTCTTC.

In its sample, this clone was seen many times. V and J are TRBV4-2 and TRBJ2-3, with TRBD2 identical over 13 bases. Germline lookup yields CDR1 LGHNA and CDR2 YNFKEQ. V lost 0 bases, J lost 4 bases, and 7 bases stayed unmatched. This CDR3 region has 18 residues. As DNA, the CDR3 is TGTGCCAGCAGCCAAGAAGCGGGGACTAGCGGGGAGGCAGATACGCAGTATTTT. It codes for CASSQEAGTSGEADTQYF.

CDR3 sequence (DNA): TGCGCCAGCAGCCACAAGATGGTGGACTACGAGCAGTACTTC. Amino acid sequence: CASSHKMVDYEQYF. J is TRBJ2-7 and V is TRBV4-1; unclear D gene. The V gene's germline CDR1 is MGHRA and CDR2 YSYEKL. The CDR3 sequence is 14 residues long. Trimming stripped 3 bases from V and 3 bases from J, with 12 bases between.

This chain uses TRBV11-2 with TRBJ2-7; D is possibly TRBD2 (6 bases). Per germline, CDR1 SGHAT and CDR2 FQNNGV. V was shortened by 0 bases and J by 3 bases, with 12 bases between the two germline ends. CDR3 length: 15 amino acids. This CDR3 reads CASSLEDGGIYEQYF. The CDR3 DNA is TGTGCCAGCAGCTTAGAAGATGGCGGGATCTACGAGCAGTACTTC.

The chain couples TRBV7-9 to TRBJ1-5, with TRBD1 matching over 8 bases. V dropped 5 bases and J dropped 5; count of bases not matched to a gene: 8. Germline-derived CDR1 and CDR2 are SEHNR and FQNEAQ (reference sequence). The CDR3 has 15 amino acids. The CDR3 region is CASSLDREEYQPQHF. CDR3 DNA sequence: TGTGCCAGCAGCCTGGACAGGGAAGAATATCAGCCCCAGCATTTT.

This chain uses TRBV12-5 with TRBJ2-5; TRBD1 is a possible D gene (6 bases). Germline V lookup: CDR1 LGHNT, CDR2 FRNRAP. The CDR3 length is 13 residues. With 0 bases removed from V and 4 bases from J, the gap between germline ends came to 6 bases. CDR3 amino acids: CASGLVQGETQYF. The CDR3 DNA reads as TGTGCTAGTGGTTTGGTACAGGGAGAGACCCAGTACTTC.

The V gene is TRBV7-9, the J gene TRBJ2-7, with 15 bases matching TRBD2. The V and J ends lost 5 bases and 4 bases, in that order; junction bases with no gene match: 6. The CDR3 sequence is 16 residues long. Germline assignment: CDR1 SEHNR and CDR2 FQNEAQ (reference sequence). CDR3 sequence reads: CASSARTSGGEYEQYF. The CDR3 nucleotides are TGTGCCAGCAGCGCCCGGACTAGCGGGGGGGAATACGAGCAGTACTTC.

A few counts support this clone. The rearrangement links TRBV5-6 to TRBJ2-3; 7 positions match TRBD1. The CDR3 length is 13 residues. The J segment lost 13 bases and the V segment lost 0 bases, leaving 8 bases of the junction unmatched. CDR1 and CDR2 from the germline V gene are SGHDT and YYEEEE. The CDR3 DNA follows: TGTGCCAGCAGCTTGGGGGACAGTATATATAAGTATTTT. This codes for CASSLGDSIYKYF. Drawing the rest from reference TRBV5-6 and TRBJ2-3, the complete variable domain is DAGVTQSPTHLIKTRGQQVTLRCSPKSGHDTVSWYQQALGQGPQFIFQYYEEEERQRGNFPDRFSGHQFPNYSSELNVNALLLGDSALYLCASSLGDSIYKYFGPGTRLTVL.

This clone was observed a handful of times. This CDR3 is CATGTSGGRDQETQYF. The DNA for the CDR3 is TGTGCCACCGGGACTAGCGGGGGAAGAGACCAAGAGACCCAGTACTTC. V and J are TRBV19 and TRBJ2-5, with 14 bases lining up with TRBD2. The CDR3 has 16 amino acids. The germline gives CDR1 LNHDA, CDR2 SQIVND (reference sequence). Losses at the gene ends were 10 bases for V and 0 bases for J; bases not matched to a gene: 7.

This clone appeared once. The V call is TRBV7-9, the J call TRBJ2-5; possible D gene TRBD2, 6 bases. CDR3 length: 14 amino acids. Germline V lookup: CDR1 SEHNR, CDR2 FQNEAQ (reference sequence). V lost 6 bases to trimming and J lost 3 bases, with 14 bases between them. As DNA, the CDR3 is TGTGCCAGCAGTCCGCTGGAGGGCGAAGAGACCCAGTACTTC. This translates into CASSPLEGEETQYF.

This chain links TRBV13 with TRBJ2-5; no firm D call. V lost 1 base and J 5 bases, leaving 8 bases between the germline ends. This CDR3 has 13 residues. Germline lookup yields CDR1 PRHDT and CDR2 FYEKMQ (reference sequence). The CDR3 sequence is CASSLAGLETQYF. The CDR3 coding sequence is TGTGCCAGCAGCTTAGCGGGTTTGGAGACCCAGTACTTC.

This chain links TRBV29-1 with TRBJ2-7, with D tentatively TRBD1 (5 bases). The CDR3 sequence is 13 residues long. The V and J ends lost 6 bases and 2 bases respectively, with 14 bases between them. CDR1 is SQVTM and CDR2 is ANQGSEA in the germline V gene. The CDR3: CSVIQGFTYEQYF. The CDR3 nucleotides read TGCAGCGTCATCCAGGGTTTCACCTACGAGCAGTACTTC.